The clone carrying this T cell receptor (beta chain) was seen more than once but under ten times. The source material, RNA transcripts, was used to amplify TCR beta CDR3 regions. First-round RT-PCR targeting the TCR CDR3 was performed with the HTBI primer set. TCRdb called the multiplex PCR reads again in MiXCR, with one record for every CDR3 protein. This table holds fewer than 900,000 distinct CDR3 sequences, around 17% found once. The record originates from a study of T cells in Graves' hyperthyroidism and ophthalmopathy. Hyperthyroidism of Graves' type that showed no ophthalmopathy progression within 18 months was stable. Patients aged 18 to 65 had newly diagnosed hyperthyroidism lasting under 2 months. Uncontrolled infection, other autoimmune disease, pregnancy or lactation disqualified patients from enrolment. Thyroid ultrasound and orbital computed tomography, with clinical symptoms and serum thyroxine and TRAb, informed diagnoses.

V was pared by 0 bases and J by 11 bases, with 7 bases of the junction left unmatched. The CDR3 has 15 residues. Per germline, CDR1 SGDLS and CDR2 YYNGEE. What was sequenced was blood. The gene calls are TRBV9 and TRBJ2-4, with TRBD2 matching over 11 bases. This clonotype was obtained from a man aged 18 to 35 with Graves' hyperthyroidism. The CDR3 loop is CASSVGSTSGGLQYF. The CDR3 DNA is TGTGCCAGCAGCGTAGGTTCCACTAGCGGGGGACTTCAGTACTTC.